These 25 T cell receptor beta chains were all obtained from the same sample, sequenced in a study of CD8 T cells in Susac syndrome. The authors reverse transcribed roughly 0.5 to 1 ug RNA with random hexamers. TCRdb passed the immunoSEQ multiplex PCR reads through MiXCR, listing each CDR3 protein once. This table holds about 80,000 distinct CDR3 sequences, about 92% found once. Sequencing used CD4+ T cells from PBMCs. Source of these receptors: a human donor with Susac syndrome.

The gene calls are TRBV20-1 and TRBJ2-1; 13 bases are a match to TRBD2. The CDR3 runs to 20 residues. The V gene end was trimmed by 6 bases and the J gene end by 5 bases; junction bases not matched to a gene: 22. In germline, CDR1 is DFQATT, CDR2 SNEGSKA (reference sequence). DNA of the CDR3: TGCAGTGCCGTGGCCCCACTAGCGGGGGGGCGGAGCGTGAGACACAATGAGCAGTTCTTC. Translating it yields CSAVAPLAGGRSVRHNEQFF.

The V call is TRBV7-2, the J call TRBJ2-1; a weak D match, TRBD1 (6 bases). The germline CDR1 and CDR2 sequences are SGHTA and FQGNSA. The CDR3 totals 20 residues. Trimming stripped 0 bases from V and 0 bases from J, with 21 bases between. In DNA, the CDR3 is TGTGCCAGCAGCTTAGCCCCAGACAGGAGCGGATCGAGCTCCTACAATGAGCAGTTCTTC. It is translated as CASSLAPDRSGSSSYNEQFF.

This rearrangement joins TRBV5-6 to TRBJ2-7, with TRBD1 as a possible D gene (6 bases). V lost 0 bases and J 5 bases, leaving 9 bases between the germline ends. The germline V gene encodes CDR1 SGHDT and CDR2 YYEEEE. The CDR3 covers 13 residues. In nucleotides, the CDR3 is TGTGCCAGCAGCTTGGAAGAGGGGGACGAGCAGTACTTC. It specifies CASSLEEGDEQYF.

The chain combines TRBV11-2 with TRBJ2-5, with TRBD1 matching over 7 bases. The CDR3 is 15 amino acids. Germline CDR1 reads SGHAT; CDR2 reads FQNNGV. After removal of 0 bases from V and 2 bases from J, the junction contained 3 bases not matched to a gene. The CDR3 region has the DNA TGTGCCAGCAGCTTAGACGGACAGGAACAAGAGACCCAGTACTTC. Translation: CASSLDGQEQETQYF.

This clonotype was counted between two and nine times. This chain links TRBV5-4 with TRBJ2-1, with D unclear. From germline, CDR1 is SGHNT and CDR2 YYREEE (reference sequence). The CDR3 runs to 17 residues. Trimming left V 0 bases short and J 0 bases short, with 13 bases between. CDR3: CASSLVTQVNSYNEQFF. Written as DNA, the CDR3 is TGTGCCAGCAGCTTGGTTACCCAAGTGAACTCCTACAATGAGCAGTTCTTC.

This clonotype was recorded once. This rearrangement joins TRBV28 to TRBJ2-3; 8 positions match TRBD2. V shed 4 bases and J 4 bases; nucleotides not matched to a gene: 10. The CDR3 runs 16 residues. CDR1 MDHEN and CDR2 SYDVKM come from the germline V gene. CDR3: CASSSPGSGRADTQYF. In nucleotides, the CDR3 is TGTGCCAGCAGTTCCCCGGGGAGCGGGAGAGCAGATACGCAGTATTTT.

The chain employs TRBV18 and TRBJ2-3; 7 bases align to TRBD2. This CDR3 has 16 amino acids. The J segment lost 4 bases and the V segment lost 3 bases, leaving 10 bases of the junction unmatched. The germline V gene has CDR1 KGHSH and CDR2 LQKENI. The CDR3 bases are TGTGCCAGCTCACCCCCCAGACGCGCGGGAGCAGATACGCAGTATTTT. Its translation is CASSPPRRAGADTQYF.

This clonotype came up once. The J gene is TRBJ1-6, the V gene TRBV27; no firm D call. V lost 3 bases, J lost 6 bases, and 9 bases lay in between. The CDR3 covers 14 residues. CDR1 and CDR2 (germline): MNHEY, SMNVEV (reference sequence). DNA for the CDR3: TGTGCCAGCAGTTTTGACGGTCTTAATTCACCCCTCCACTTT. Protein sequence: CASSFDGLNSPLHF.

V usage is TRBV7-9 and J usage is TRBJ2-2; D is undetermined. Germline V gene lookup returns CDR1 SEHNR and CDR2 FQNEAQ (reference sequence). The V gene lost 1 base and the J gene lost 4 bases, with 7 bases spanning the gap. CDR3 length: 14 residues. Here the CDR3 reads CASSLGVSTGELFF. CDR3 coding DNA: TGTGCCAGCAGCTTAGGGGTGAGCACCGGGGAGCTGTTTTTT.

V usage is TRBV20-1 and J usage is TRBJ1-1; D call uncertain. The CDR3 length is 14 residues. V was trimmed by 3 bases and J by 3 bases, leaving 14 bases between them. CDR1 is DFQATT and CDR2 is SNEGSKA in the germline V gene (reference sequence). The CDR3 region has the DNA TGCAGTGCTAGGCGTTATGGAACCGACACTGAAGCTTTCTTT. Translation gives CSARRYGTDTEAFF.

The CDR3 sequence is CASRYTGGASDEQFF. CDR3 DNA: TGCGCCAGCAGATACACAGGGGGCGCGTCGGATGAGCAGTTCTTC. The rearrangement uses TRBV5-1 and TRBJ2-1; 9 bases are shared with TRBD1. The germline V gene has CDR1 SGHRS and CDR2 YFSETQ. The CDR3 sequence is 15 residues long. Unmatched junction bases numbered 11, after V lost 5 bases and J lost 8 bases.

The chain employs TRBV10-3 and TRBJ1-5; a possible D gene is TRBD1 (5 bases). The length of the CDR3 is 12 residues. In germline, CDR1 is ENHRY, CDR2 SYGVKD. V was trimmed by 2 bases and J by 6 bases, leaving 5 bases between them. CDR3 sequence (DNA): TGTGCCATCAGTGAGGGGACTCAGCCCCAGCATTTT. It translates to CAISEGTQPQHF.

This clonotype showed up just a few times. The chain links TRBV5-1 to TRBJ1-1; D is perhaps TRBD1 (5 bases). V dropped 4 bases and J dropped 9 bases, with 25 bases sitting between them. The CDR3 consists of 16 residues. The germline CDR1 and CDR2 sequences are SGHRS and YFSETQ. The CDR3: CASSPEGAGWVGQAFF. In DNA form, the CDR3 reads TGCGCCAGCAGCCCGGAGGGCGCAGGGTGGGTCGGCCAAGCTTTCTTT.

The gene calls are TRBV28 and TRBJ1-1; no clear D. V dropped 5 bases and J dropped 5 bases, with 15 bases sitting between them. Germline values: CDR1 MDHEN, CDR2 SYDVKM. This CDR3 contains 14 residues. CDR3 protein: CASSMLRAGTEAFF. CDR3 bases: TGTGCCAGCAGTATGCTTAGGGCGGGGACTGAAGCTTTCTTT.

This clonotype was seen just once. V gene TRBV20-1 combines with J gene TRBJ1-2; D perhaps matches TRBD1 (6 bases). Trimming cost V 6 bases and J 4 bases, with 15 bases left between them. Germline V gene sequence: CDR1 DFQATT, CDR2 SNEGSKA (reference sequence). The CDR3 is 13 amino acids. CDR3 sequence (DNA): TGCAGTGCCCGGAACAGGGCAACCTATGGCTACACCTTC. Translated, it gives CSARNRATYGYTF.

The J gene is TRBJ1-2, the V gene TRBV6-5; the match to TRBD1 covers 8 bases. CDR3 length equals 13 residues. With 6 bases clipped from V and 7 bases from J, the junction kept 7 bases outside the gene matches. From germline, CDR1 is MNHEY and CDR2 SVGAGI. The CDR3 loop reads CASRPGGGFGYTF. The CDR3 DNA sequence: TGTGCCAGCAGACCAGGGGGCGGCTTTGGCTACACCTTC.

The chain employs TRBV7-2 and TRBJ2-1; the match to TRBD2 covers 10 bases. The germline CDR1 and CDR2 sequences are SGHTA and FQGNSA. The CDR3 loop spans 18 amino acids. V gave up 1 base and J gave up 6 bases; unmatched junction bases: 12. CDR3 DNA: TGTGCCAGCAGCTTAGGGAACCCCCAGGGACTAGCGAGCAATGAGCAGTTCTTC. Protein: CASSLGNPQGLASNEQFF.

This chain uses TRBV3-1 with TRBJ1-5; D call uncertain. This CDR3 comprises 12 residues. Germline lookup yields CDR1 LGHDT and CDR2 YNNKEL (reference sequence). Trimming cost V 9 bases and J 9 bases, with 15 bases left between them. CDR3 coding DNA: TGTGCCAGTTCCGGGCCAAGCGGGCCCCAGCATTTT. The encoded protein is CASSGPSGPQHF.

V and J are TRBV28 and TRBJ2-7, with D unclear. V was shortened by 6 bases and J by 6 bases, with 15 bases between the two germline ends. The length of the CDR3 is 13 residues. Germline V gene lookup returns CDR1 MDHEN and CDR2 SYDVKM. CDR3 bases: TGTGCCAGCAGGCGTAAGCGCGGTTCCGAGCAGTACTTC. It is translated as CASRRKRGSEQYF. Drawing the rest from reference TRBV28 and TRBJ2-7, the complete variable domain is DVKVTQSSRYLVKRTGEKVFLECVQDMDHENMFWYRQDPGLGLRLIYFSYDVKMKEKGDIPEGYSVSREKKERFSLILESASTNQTSMYLCASRRKRGSEQYFGPGTRLTVT.

This clonotype was seen once. The rearrangement uses TRBV7-2 and TRBJ2-3, with a possible D match to TRBD2 (6 bases). CDR1 and CDR2 (germline): SGHTA, FQGNSA. V was shortened by 5 bases and J by 2 bases, with 20 bases between the two germline ends. The CDR3 has 17 residues. The CDR3 protein is CASSPGLSGGVTDTQYF. The CDR3 nucleotides read TGTGCCAGCAGCCCTGGACTGTCTGGAGGGGTCACAGATACGCAGTATTTT.

V usage is TRBV28 and J usage is TRBJ2-1; D uncertain. Per germline, CDR1 MDHEN and CDR2 SYDVKM. V was cut by 3 bases and J by 7 bases, with 16 bases left in between. This CDR3 is built from 15 residues. CDR3: CASSLYGLRTNEQFF. CDR3 bases: TGTGCCAGCAGTTTGTACGGCCTCCGGACGAATGAGCAGTTCTTC.

CDR3 sequence (DNA): TGTGCCACCAGCAGAGACAGACCCTTTCAAGGGAACACTGAAGCTTTCTTT. Its protein product is CATSRDRPFQGNTEAFF. The chain is built from TRBV15 and TRBJ1-1; D is ambiguous. The length of the CDR3 is 17 residues. Trimming took off 0 bases at V and 1 base at J, with 15 bases between the two ends. The germline V gene has CDR1 LNHNV and CDR2 YYDKDF (reference sequence). Full variable domain (outside the CDR3, taken from reference TRBV15 and TRBJ1-1): DAMVIQNPRYQVTQFGKPVTLSCSQTLNHNVMYWYQQKSSQAPKLLFHYYDKDFNNEADTPDNFQSRRPNTSFCFLDIRSPGLGDTAMYLCATSRDRPFQGNTEAFFGQGTRLTVV.

The J gene is TRBJ2-4, the V gene TRBV18, with a possible D match to TRBD1 (5 bases). CDR1 and CDR2 from the germline V gene are KGHSH and LQKENI. This CDR3 comprises 14 residues. Trimming shortened V by 2 bases and J by 7 bases, and 12 bases separated the two germline ends. The CDR3 is CASSPTLTENIQYF. Here the CDR3 DNA reads TGTGCCAGCTCACCAACTTTGACAGAGAACATTCAGTACTTC.

The gene calls are TRBV29-1 and TRBJ1-2, with D possibly matching TRBD1 (6 bases). Trimming cost V 2 bases and J 5 bases, with 9 bases left between them. CDR1 is SQVTM and CDR2 is ANQGSEA in the germline V gene. The CDR3 totals 12 residues. Here the CDR3 DNA reads TGCAGCGTTGAACAGGGGCCGTATGGCTACACCTTC. It is translated as CSVEQGPYGYTF.

The rearrangement links TRBV7-2 to TRBJ2-5; the D gene is possibly TRBD2 (5 bases). Trimming shortened V by 3 bases and J by 4 bases, and 15 bases separated the two germline ends. CDR3 size: 15 residues. Germline CDR1 SGHTA, CDR2 FQGNSA. CDR3 protein: CASSFYRVEGETQYF. Here the CDR3 DNA reads TGTGCCAGCAGCTTTTACCGGGTTGAGGGAGAGACCCAGTACTTC.